A selection of T cell receptor beta chains follows, all from one sample in a study of cytomegalovirus exposure and HLA in healthy donors. TCRdb keeps only in-frame clones here, not all; method: immunoSEQ multiplex PCR. The data hold more than 85,000 clones, with about 75% observed a single time. The specimen sequenced was PBMCs. Every receptor here comes from a man aged 25 to 40 in good health and CMV-seropositive. CDR3s include the opening cysteine and the closing phenylalanine or tryptophan. A D gene is named only where the DNA matches it firmly. Size tells how often a clone was seen (once, few, many) or the class of an expanded clone, and some rows leave it out.

d_call,clone_size,v_call,j_call,cdr3_nt,cdr3_aa
NA,NA,TRBV6-5,TRBJ1-2,TGTGCCAGCAGTTACTCGAGTTACAGGAGCCAAGGCTACACCTTC,CASSYSSYRSQGYTF
TRBD1,NA,TRBV27,TRBJ2-7,TGTGCCAGCAGTTCTGGACAGGGAACCTCCTACGAGCAGTACTTC,CASSSGQGTSYEQYF
TRBD1,NA,TRBV7-6,TRBJ2-2,TGTGCCAGCAGCCACGGACAGGGAAACACCGGGGAGCTGTTTTTT,CASSHGQGNTGELFF
TRBD1,NA,TRBV2,TRBJ1-2,TGTGCCAGCCGACAATGGAACACGGACAGGGAAGACTACACCTTC,CASRQWNTDREDYTF
TRBD1,many,TRBV6-1,TRBJ1-1,TGTGCCAGCAGTGACAAGACAGGGGTCATGAACACTGAAGCTTTCTTT,CASSDKTGVMNTEAFF
NA,few,TRBV27,TRBJ2-7,TGTGCCAGCAGTTCATTGGGGGCGACAGCGAATTACGAGCAGTACTTC,CASSSLGATANYEQYF
NA,NA,TRBV15,TRBJ2-7,TGTGCCACCAGCCCAACCGCCAGGGTCTCCGAGCAGTACTTC,CATSPTARVSEQYF
TRBD1,NA,TRBV6-6,TRBJ2-7,TGTGCCAGCACCCCCACCGGGACAGGGCGGTACGAGCAGTACTTC,CASTPTGTGRYEQYF
NA,NA,TRBV29-1,TRBJ2-1,TGCAGCGTTGAATCTTCTTGGTTTGGTAGCCCGAATGAGCAGTTCTTC,CSVESSWFGSPNEQFF
NA,NA,TRBV13,TRBJ1-2,TGTGCCAGCAGCTCGGAGACTAACTCCCCGGTGGGGGGCTACACCTTC,CASSSETNSPVGGYTF
NA,NA,TRBV11-2,TRBJ2-3,TGTGCCAGCAGCTTAGATGGGCACAGCCTCACAGATACGCAGTATTTT,CASSLDGHSLTDTQYF
TRBD2,NA,TRBV7-9,TRBJ2-1,TGTGCCAGCAGCCCCCCCGGGACTAGCGACTACAATGAGCAGTTCTTC,CASSPPGTSDYNEQFF
TRBD2,NA,TRBV25-1,TRBJ2-1,TGTGCCAGCAGTGATGGGTTCCTAGCGGGGGGGTTGGATGAGCAGTTCTTC,CASSDGFLAGGLDEQFF
TRBD1,NA,TRBV5-5,TRBJ2-7,TGTGCCAGCAGCATCGTAGGGACAGGGGGATCCTACGAGCAGTACTTC,CASSIVGTGGSYEQYF
NA,few,TRBV5-6,TRBJ2-7,TGTGCCAGCAGCCCCGCCCCGGGGACCTACGAGCAGTACTTC,CASSPAPGTYEQYF
NA,NA,TRBV15,TRBJ1-6,TGTGCCACCAGCGGAAAGACGGCCGACTTTTATAATTCACCCCTCCACTTT,CATSGKTADFYNSPLHF
NA,NA,TRBV25-1,TRBJ1-1,TGTGCCAGCAGTGAGACAGTGAACACTGAAGCTTTCTTT,CASSETVNTEAFF
TRBD1,NA,TRBV11-2,TRBJ2-3,TGTGCCAGCAGCTCACCGGGACAGGGGTGGGATACGCAGTATTTT,CASSSPGQGWDTQYF
TRBD2,NA,TRBV9,TRBJ2-2,TGTGCCAGCAGCGTAGTAGCGGGGGTAACCGGGGAGCTGTTTTTT,CASSVVAGVTGELFF
NA,NA,TRBV5-6,TRBJ1-2,TGTGCCAGCAGCTTTAGTCCAGGGGACGGCTACACCTTC,CASSFSPGDGYTF
NA,NA,TRBV10-1,TRBJ1-5,TGCGCCAGCAGTGAGGAGCATCGCAATCAGCCCCAGCATTTT,CASSEEHRNQPQHF
NA,NA,TRBV6-1,TRBJ1-5,TGTGCCAGCAGTGAAAGGGGACTTAGCAATCAGCCCCAGCATTTT,CASSERGLSNQPQHF
NA,NA,TRBV5-4,TRBJ2-5,TGTGCCAGCAGCTTGCGGGGGCGGGGGCCCCAAGAGACCCAGTACTTC,CASSLRGRGPQETQYF
TRBD1,once,TRBV27,TRBJ1-2,TGTGCCAGCAGTTTCAGACAGGGGGCATCCTATGGCTACACCTTC,CASSFRQGASYGYTF
NA,NA,TRBV4-3,TRBJ1-2,TGCGCCAGCAGCCAAACCCGGGATGAAATTTATGGCTACACCTTC,CASSQTRDEIYGYTF
NA,NA,TRBV11-2,TRBJ1-2,TGTGCCAGCAGCTTAGGGCGGGGGCGCGTAGCCTACACCTTC,CASSLGRGRVAYTF
TRBD1,NA,TRBV5-4,TRBJ2-7,TGTGCCAGCAGCCTACAGGGGGCCCCCCACTACGAGCAGTACTTC,CASSLQGAPHYEQYF
NA,NA,TRBV19,TRBJ1-5,TGTGCCAGTAGTATAGTGGGGGGTGACGTGAGCAATCAGCCCCAGCATTTT,CASSIVGGDVSNQPQHF
TRBD1,NA,TRBV10-3,TRBJ2-1,TGTGCCATCAACACCGGGACAGGGGGAGGAAGCTCCTACAATGAGCAGTTCTTC,CAINTGTGGGSSYNEQFF
NA,NA,TRBV20-1,TRBJ2-1,TGCAGTGCTAGACGCGTAACTGAGCAGTTCTTC,CSARRVTEQFF
TRBD2,few,TRBV30,TRBJ2-2,TGTGCCTTGAAGTTCGGGAGCGGGGGCACCGGGGAGCTGTTTTTT,CALKFGSGGTGELFF
TRBD1,NA,TRBV28,TRBJ1-1,TGTGCCAGCAGGACTACGAGGGACAGTTACTTAGACCTACCCCCCACTTTCTTT,CASRTTRDSYLDLPPTFF
NA,NA,TRBV2,TRBJ1-1,TGTGCCAGCAGTGAATGGCAGGTCACTGAAGCTTTCTTT,CASSEWQVTEAFF
TRBD1,few,TRBV30,TRBJ2-7,TGTGCCTGGAGTATCGGACAGGGCACTTACGAGCAGTACTTC,CAWSIGQGTYEQYF
TRBD2,NA,TRBV10-3,TRBJ2-5,TGTGCCATCACGACTAGCACAGAGGAGACCCAGTACTTC,CAITTSTEETQYF
TRBD1,NA,TRBV18,TRBJ2-7,TGTGCCAGCTCGGGTAAGGTGGTCCAACGTAGGGACAGGGTAACCTACGAGCAGTACTTC,CASSGKVVQRRDRVTYEQYF
TRBD2,NA,TRBV12-5,TRBJ2-7,TGTGCTAGTGGTTTTCAGGGGACTAGCTCCTACGAGCAGTACTTC,CASGFQGTSSYEQYF
NA,NA,TRBV1,TRBJ1-4,TGCACCAGCAGCCAACCCAAAAAAGTCCCCGGGACAGTCCAAAAACTGTTTTTT,CTSSQPKKVPGTVQKLFF
TRBD1,NA,TRBV6-5,TRBJ1-2,TGTGCCAGCAAAAAGGGGACAGTCCCCTATGGCTACACCTTC,CASKKGTVPYGYTF
NA,NA,TRBV6-5,TRBJ1-3,TGTGCCAGCAGTTACAAAGGGGCGCGTGGAAACACCATATATTTT,CASSYKGARGNTIYF
NA,NA,TRBV7-3,TRBJ2-6,TGTGCCAGCAGCTTAAACACCAGGCCGGGAGCCAACGTCCTGACTTTC,CASSLNTRPGANVLTF
TRBD1,NA,TRBV5-1,TRBJ2-1,TGCGCCAGCAGGCCCGGGACAGGGAGCGGAAATGAGCAGTTCTTC,CASRPGTGSGNEQFF